A selection of T cell receptor beta chains follows, all from one sample in a study of shared clonotypes between healthy human individuals. Assay: immunoSEQ multiplex PCR; the TCRdb copy retains only in-frame clones and omits some. The sample lists about 1,800,000 clones; approximately 94% were seen once. Material: naive CD8+ T cells sorted from blood. The receptors derive from a young man in good health. The CDR3 runs from the conserved cysteine through the conserved F or W. A D gene is named only where the DNA matches it firmly. Only some rows state a clone size, as once, few, many or a class for expanded clones.

NA,TRBJ1-5,13,TRBV7-9,NA,TGTGCCAGCAGCTTAGAGATGGATCAGCCCCAGCATTTT,CASSLEMDQPQHF
NA,TRBJ1-1,14,TRBV10-3,NA,TGTGCCATCAGTGAGTCGGGGGGACTGACTGAAGCTTTCTTT,CAISESGGLTEAFF
NA,TRBJ1-5,15,TRBV28,NA,TGTGCCAGCAGTTTTCCCCGTGTTACCGATCAGCCCCAGCATTTT,CASSFPRVTDQPQHF
NA,TRBJ2-7,14,TRBV28,NA,TGTGCCAGCAGTTATTCCCCGGGGGCCTACGAGCAGTACTTC,CASSYSPGAYEQYF
NA,TRBJ1-1,9,TRBV5-6,NA,TGTGCCAGCAGCTTTTTCGCTTTCTTT,CASSFFAFF
NA,TRBJ2-1,16,TRBV5-6,NA,TGTGCCAGCAGCGAAACTCGGACAACCTTTAGCAATGAGCAGTTCTTC,CASSETRTTFSNEQFF
NA,TRBJ2-2,16,TRBV7-9,NA,TGTGCCAGCAGCCCCCGGGCAGGACGGGACACCGGGGAGCTGTTTTTT,CASSPRAGRDTGELFF
TRBD1,TRBJ2-3,15,TRBV29-1,NA,TGCAGCGTTGAGTTAGGGACAGGGGGCGCGGATACGCAGTATTTT,CSVELGTGGADTQYF
TRBD1,TRBJ2-3,15,TRBV6-6,NA,TGTGCCAGCAGTTCGGGACAGGGAGTCACAGATACGCAGTATTTT,CASSSGQGVTDTQYF
TRBD1,TRBJ1-1,18,TRBV5-1,once,TGCGCCAGCAGCTTACTTACAGTGGGACAGGGGGCGCGCACTGAAGCTTTCTTT,CASSLLTVGQGARTEAFF
NA,TRBJ2-7,14,TRBV5-6,NA,TGTGCCAGCACCCAGGACAGACGAACCTACGAGCAGTACTTC,CASTQDRRTYEQYF
NA,TRBJ2-1,14,TRBV9,NA,TGTGCCAGCAGCGTAGGTGGGGACCGCAATGAGCAGTTCTTC,CASSVGGDRNEQFF
NA,TRBJ1-1,12,TRBV5-4,few,TGTGCCAGCAGCTCGGACAGTACTGAAGCTTTCTTT,CASSSDSTEAFF
NA,TRBJ2-7,15,TRBV7-9,NA,TGTGCCAGCAGCCCGACCTTGGACAGTTTCTACGAGCAGTACTTC,CASSPTLDSFYEQYF
NA,TRBJ2-2,15,TRBV29-1,NA,TGCAGCGTTGTAGAACAGGGCGGTAACACCGGGGAGCTGTTTTTT,CSVVEQGGNTGELFF
TRBD1,TRBJ1-1,15,TRBV4-3,NA,TGCGCCAGCAGCCAAGGGGACAGGGATGGCACTGAAGCTTTCTTT,CASSQGDRDGTEAFF
NA,TRBJ2-1,12,TRBV5-6,NA,TGTGCCAGCAGCTTCTCCCCTAATGAGCAGTTCTTC,CASSFSPNEQFF
NA,TRBJ2-1,15,TRBV5-5,NA,TGTGCCAGCAGCTTGTGGGGGGACGACTACAATGAGCAGTTCTTC,CASSLWGDDYNEQFF
TRBD1,TRBJ2-7,14,TRBV29-1,NA,TGCAGCGTGACCGGGACAGAGAGCTCCTACGAGCAGTACTTC,CSVTGTESSYEQYF
NA,TRBJ1-1,13,TRBV19,NA,TGTGCCAGTAGTATAGGTGTTCGGACTGAAGCTTTCTTT,CASSIGVRTEAFF
NA,TRBJ2-7,14,TRBV6-1,NA,TGTGCCAGCAGTGCAAACGGGGGTTCCTACGAGCAGTACTTC,CASSANGGSYEQYF
NA,TRBJ1-1,13,TRBV6-5,NA,TGTGCCAGCGCGATCCAGGGATACACTGAAGCTTTCTTT,CASAIQGYTEAFF
NA,TRBJ1-2,14,TRBV16,NA,TGTGCCAGCAGCCAACTGCAGGGAGGGGATGGCTACACCTTC,CASSQLQGGDGYTF
NA,TRBJ2-2,13,TRBV5-4,NA,TGTGCCAGCAGCTTGGGAGGGACCGGGGAGCTGTTTTTT,CASSLGGTGELFF
NA,TRBJ2-7,15,TRBV2,NA,TGTGCCAGCAGTGAAATTAGTCAGGCCACCTACGAGCAGTACTTC,CASSEISQATYEQYF
NA,TRBJ2-5,14,TRBV10-2,NA,TGCGCCAGCAGTGAGGCCTCACTTCAAGAGACCCAGTACTTC,CASSEASLQETQYF
NA,TRBJ2-7,15,TRBV19,NA,TGTGCCAGTAGTATAGGTGTAGGGGGAGGATACGAGCAGTACTTC,CASSIGVGGGYEQYF